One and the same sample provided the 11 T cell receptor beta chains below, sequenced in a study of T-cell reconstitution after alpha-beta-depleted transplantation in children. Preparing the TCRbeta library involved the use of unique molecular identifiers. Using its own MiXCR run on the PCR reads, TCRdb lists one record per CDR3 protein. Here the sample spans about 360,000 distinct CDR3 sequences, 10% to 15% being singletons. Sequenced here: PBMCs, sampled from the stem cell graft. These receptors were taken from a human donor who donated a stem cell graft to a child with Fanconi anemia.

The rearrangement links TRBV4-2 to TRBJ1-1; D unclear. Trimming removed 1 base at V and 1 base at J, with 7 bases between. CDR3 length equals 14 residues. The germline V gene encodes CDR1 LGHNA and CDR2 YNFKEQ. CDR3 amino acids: CASSQGSGNTEAFF. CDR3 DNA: TGTGCCAGCAGCCAAGGGTCGGGGAACACTGAAGCTTTCTTT.

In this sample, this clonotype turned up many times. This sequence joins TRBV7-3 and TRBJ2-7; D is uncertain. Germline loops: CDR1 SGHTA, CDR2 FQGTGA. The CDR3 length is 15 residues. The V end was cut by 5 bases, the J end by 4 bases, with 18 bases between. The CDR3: CASSPRGSLSYEQYF. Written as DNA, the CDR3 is TGTGCCAGCAGCCCCCGAGGTTCATTATCATACGAGCAGTACTTC. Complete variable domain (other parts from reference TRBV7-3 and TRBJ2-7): GAGVSQTPSNKVTEKGKYVELRCDPISGHTALYWYRQSLGQGPEFLIYFQGTGAADDSGLPNDRFFAVRPEGSVSTLKIQRTERGDSAVYLCASSPRGSLSYEQYFGPGTRLTVT.

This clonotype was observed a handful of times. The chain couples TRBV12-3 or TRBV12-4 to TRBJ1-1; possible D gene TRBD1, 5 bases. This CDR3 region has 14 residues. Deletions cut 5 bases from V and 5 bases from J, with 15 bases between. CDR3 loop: CASSPPGLGTEAFF. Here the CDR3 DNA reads TGTGCCAGCAGTCCTCCGGGACTGGGGACTGAAGCTTTCTTT.

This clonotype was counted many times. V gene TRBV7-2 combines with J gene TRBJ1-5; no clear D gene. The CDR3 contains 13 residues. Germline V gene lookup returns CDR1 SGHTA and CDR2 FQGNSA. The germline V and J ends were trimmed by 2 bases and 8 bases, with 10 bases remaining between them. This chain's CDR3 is CASSLQVREPQHF. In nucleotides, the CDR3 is TGTGCCAGCAGCTTACAGGTTAGGGAGCCCCAGCATTTT.

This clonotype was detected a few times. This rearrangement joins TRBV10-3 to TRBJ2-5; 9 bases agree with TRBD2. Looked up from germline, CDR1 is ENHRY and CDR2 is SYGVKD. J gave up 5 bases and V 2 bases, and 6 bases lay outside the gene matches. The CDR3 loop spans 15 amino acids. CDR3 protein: CAISEGGGAAETQYF. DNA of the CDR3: TGTGCCATCAGTGAGGGCGGGGGGGCCGCGGAGACCCAGTACTTC.

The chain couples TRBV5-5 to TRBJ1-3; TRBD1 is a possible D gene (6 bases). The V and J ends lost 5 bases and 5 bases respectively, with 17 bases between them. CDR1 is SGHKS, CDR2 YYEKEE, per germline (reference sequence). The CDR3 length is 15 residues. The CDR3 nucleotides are TGTGCCAGCAGAGGAACAGGGTTCGTCAGAAACACCATATATTTT. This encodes CASRGTGFVRNTIYF.

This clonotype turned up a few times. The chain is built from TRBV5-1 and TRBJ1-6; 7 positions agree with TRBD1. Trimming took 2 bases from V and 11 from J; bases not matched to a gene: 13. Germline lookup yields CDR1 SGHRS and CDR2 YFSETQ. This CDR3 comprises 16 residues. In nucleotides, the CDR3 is TGCGCCAGCAGCTTAGAGGCCGCAGGGGGATTCCCACCCCTCCACTTT. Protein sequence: CASSLEAAGGFPPLHF.

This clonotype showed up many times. Here the CDR3 reads CASSELTGTVSGEQYF. Written as DNA, the CDR3 is TGTGCCAGCAGTGAGCTTACCGGGACAGTCTCCGGGGAGCAGTACTTC. The J gene is TRBJ2-7, the V gene TRBV2; 7 bases line up with TRBD1. Trimming removed 3 bases from V and 7 bases from J; junction bases left unmatched: 15. CDR1 and CDR2 (germline): SNHLY, FYNNEI. This CDR3 is 16 amino acids long. The full variable domain, completed using reference TRBV2 and TRBJ2-7, is EPEVTQTPSHQVTQMGQEVILRCVPISNHLYFYWYRQILGQKVEFLVSFYNNEISEKSEIFDDQFSVERPDGSNFTLKIRSTKLEDSAMYFCASSELTGTVSGEQYFGPGTRLTVT.

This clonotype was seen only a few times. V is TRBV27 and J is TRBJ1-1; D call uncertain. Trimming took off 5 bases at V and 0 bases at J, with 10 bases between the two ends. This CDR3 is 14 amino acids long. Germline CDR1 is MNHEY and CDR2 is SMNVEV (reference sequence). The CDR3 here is CASSRWAVNTEAFF. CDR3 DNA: TGTGCCAGCAGTAGGTGGGCGGTGAACACTGAAGCTTTCTTT.

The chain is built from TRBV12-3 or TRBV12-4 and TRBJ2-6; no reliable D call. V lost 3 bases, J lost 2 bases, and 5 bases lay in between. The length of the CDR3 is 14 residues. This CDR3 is CASSLGPGANVLTF. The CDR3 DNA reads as TGTGCCAGCAGTTTGGGTCCTGGGGCCAACGTCCTGACTTTC.

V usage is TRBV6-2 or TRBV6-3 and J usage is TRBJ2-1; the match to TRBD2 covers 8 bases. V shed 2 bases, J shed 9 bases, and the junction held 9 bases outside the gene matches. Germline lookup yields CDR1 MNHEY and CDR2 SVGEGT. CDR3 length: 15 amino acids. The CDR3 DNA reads TGTGCCAGCAGTTACCGGTCTAGCGGGTTCGGTGAGCAGTTCTTC. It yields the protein CASSYRSSGFGEQFF.